A single sample gave rise to the 5 T cell receptor beta chains below, sequenced in a study of shared clonotypes between healthy human individuals. Naive CD8 cells lacked CD45RO and underwent positive selection for CCR7, leaving out terminally differentiated effector memory CD45RA+ cells. The method was immunoSEQ multiplex PCR; TCRdb's version includes in-frame clones alone and lacks a portion of them. The table has about 580,000 clones, nearly 98% seen once. The sample consisted of naive CD8+ T cells sorted from blood. These receptors all stem from a man aged 30 to 39 in good health.

The chain joins TRBV7-9 to TRBJ2-7; D ambiguous. From germline, CDR1 is SEHNR and CDR2 FQNEAQ (reference sequence). The CDR3 has 14 residues. V was pared by 2 bases and J by 4 bases, with 12 bases between. In DNA, the CDR3 is TGTGCCAGCAGCTTAACACATAAAACTTACGAGCAGTACTTC. Encoded protein: CASSLTHKTYEQYF. Variable domain in full (rest from reference TRBV7-9 and TRBJ2-7): DTGVSQNPRHKITKRGQNVTFRCDPISEHNRLYWYRQTLGQGPEFLTYFQNEAQLEKSRLLSDRFSAERPKGSFSTLEIQRTEQGDSAMYLCASSLTHKTYEQYFGPGTRLTVT.

To note about this clone: The identical CDR3 is also encoded by other nucleotide sequences in the sample. This sequence joins TRBV5-1 and TRBJ2-7; 8 bases match TRBD1. With 4 bases clipped from V and 2 bases from J, the junction kept 5 bases outside the gene matches. The CDR3 is made up of 14 amino acids. Germline V gives CDR1 SGHRS, CDR2 YFSETQ. In DNA, the CDR3 is TGCGCCAGCAGCCCCGACAGGGGAACCTACGAGCAGTACTTC. Its translation: CASSPDRGTYEQYF. Full variable domain (outside the CDR3, taken from reference TRBV5-1 and TRBJ2-7): KAGVTQTPRYLIKTRGQQVTLSCSPISGHRSVSWYQQTPGQGLQFLFEYFSETQRNKGNFPGRFSGRQFSNSRSEMNVSTLELGDSALYLCASSPDRGTYEQYFGPGTRLTVT.

The chain couples TRBV7-2 to TRBJ1-5; no definite D call. The CDR3 consists of 14 residues. From germline, CDR1 is SGHTA and CDR2 FQGNSA. Trimming left V 6 bases short and J 1 base short, with 10 bases between. CDR3: CASSRDSSNQPQHF. The DNA of the CDR3 is TGTGCCAGCAGTAGGGATTCAAGCAATCAGCCCCAGCATTTT.

This clone was detected once. This chain joins TRBV14 and TRBJ2-1, with D uncertain. Germline loops: CDR1 SGHDN, CDR2 FVKESK. This CDR3 comprises 11 residues. The V gene lost 1 base and the J gene lost 12 bases, with 7 bases spanning the gap. The CDR3, as DNA: TGTGCCAGCAGCCAAGGTACCTTGCAGTTCTTC. Translating gives CASSQGTLQFF.

V usage is TRBV7-2 and J usage is TRBJ2-7, with a weak D call TRBD1 (6 bases). V was clipped by 0 bases and J by 4 bases, with 16 bases between them. The germline gives CDR1 SGHTA, CDR2 FQGNSA. This CDR3 comprises 16 residues. CDR3 sequence (DNA): TGTGCCAGCAGCTTAGCTGTTTCAGGAGACAGGTACGAGCAGTACTTC. This encodes CASSLAVSGDRYEQYF.